A single sample is the source of the 8 T cell receptor beta chains below, sequenced in a study of blood T cell repertoires in COVID-19. Generated by immunoSEQ multiplex PCR, the TCRdb table keeps only in-frame clones and is missing some. The profile shows under 150,000 clones, 81% of them singletons. Sequenced input: peripheral blood. The receptors were sampled from a woman in her sixties or seventies with active or convalescent COVID-19.

This rearrangement joins TRBV7-9 to TRBJ2-1; 9 bases align to TRBD2. Trimming cost V 6 bases and J 7 bases; bases outside gene matches: 10. CDR1 and CDR2 from the germline V gene are SEHNR and FQNEAQ (reference sequence). The CDR3 has 15 residues. DNA for the CDR3: TGTGCCAGCAGTCGTCCTAGCGGGGCCGAAAATGAGCAGTTCTTC. Amino acids: CASSRPSGAENEQFF.

This clone was seen a single time. The rearrangement uses TRBV6-1 and TRBJ1-2, with D tentatively TRBD1 (5 bases). CDR1 MNHNS and CDR2 SASEGT come from the germline V gene. V lost 0 bases, J lost 4 bases, and 12 bases lay in between. The CDR3 contains 15 residues. CDR3 sequence reads: CASSEAPDMGYGYTF. CDR3 sequence (DNA): TGTGCCAGCAGTGAAGCCCCGGACATGGGCTATGGCTACACCTTC.

V usage is TRBV7-6 and J usage is TRBJ2-5; D perhaps matches TRBD1 (6 bases). Germline lookup yields CDR1 SGHVS and CDR2 FNYEAQ. Trimming removed 5 bases at V and 5 bases at J, with 18 bases between. This CDR3 contains 15 residues. In nucleotides, the CDR3 is TGTGCCAGCAGCCCCACGGGACAACTAGAGGAGACCCAGTACTTC. Protein: CASSPTGQLEETQYF.

V usage is TRBV28 and J usage is TRBJ1-2, with 11 nucleotides matching TRBD1. The CDR3 is made up of 17 amino acids. The ends lost 0 bases at V and 4 bases at J; junction bases unmatched: 7. Germline V gene sequence: CDR1 MDHEN, CDR2 SYDVKM. CDR3 DNA sequence: TGTGCCAGCAGTTTATGGGGAGGCGGGACAGGGGGCTATGGCTACACCTTC. Amino acids: CASSLWGGGTGGYGYTF.

The chain employs TRBV12-3 or TRBV12-4 and TRBJ1-1, with TRBD1 matching 7 bases. This CDR3 comprises 13 residues. Trimming removed 3 bases from V and 10 bases from J; junction bases left unmatched: 8. CDR3 protein: CASSFELRGRAFF. DNA for the CDR3: TGTGCCAGCAGTTTTGAATTGAGGGGGCGAGCTTTCTTT.

The table lists this clone with a few counts. The genes are TRBV4-2 and TRBJ2-7, with D possibly being TRBD1 (7 bases). Per germline, CDR1 LGHNA and CDR2 YNFKEQ. The CDR3 is 13 residues long. The V and J ends lost 1 base and 5 bases respectively, with 9 bases between them. CDR3 DNA: TGTGCCAGCAGCCAAGTCAGGGGGGACGAGCAGTACGTC. Translation: CASSQVRGDEQYV.

The chain uses TRBV30 and TRBJ2-2, with 7 bases fitting TRBD2. Germline assignment: CDR1 GTSNPN and CDR2 SVGIG (reference sequence). V trimming: 3 bases; J trimming: 3 bases; junction bases outside the gene matches: 7. The length of the CDR3 is 15 residues. CDR3 coding DNA: TGTGCCTGGAGCACCGCGGGGGTAGACACCGGGGAGCTGTTTTTT. Amino acid sequence: CAWSTAGVDTGELFF.

The chain couples TRBV7-2 to TRBJ2-5; a weak D match, TRBD2 (5 bases). The germline gives CDR1 SGHTA, CDR2 FQGNSA. Trimming shortened V by 5 bases and J by 2 bases, and 9 bases separated the two germline ends. CDR3 length: 13 residues. The CDR3 here is CASSVQRQETQYF. In DNA form, the CDR3 reads TGTGCCAGCAGCGTCCAGCGGCAAGAGACCCAGTACTTC.